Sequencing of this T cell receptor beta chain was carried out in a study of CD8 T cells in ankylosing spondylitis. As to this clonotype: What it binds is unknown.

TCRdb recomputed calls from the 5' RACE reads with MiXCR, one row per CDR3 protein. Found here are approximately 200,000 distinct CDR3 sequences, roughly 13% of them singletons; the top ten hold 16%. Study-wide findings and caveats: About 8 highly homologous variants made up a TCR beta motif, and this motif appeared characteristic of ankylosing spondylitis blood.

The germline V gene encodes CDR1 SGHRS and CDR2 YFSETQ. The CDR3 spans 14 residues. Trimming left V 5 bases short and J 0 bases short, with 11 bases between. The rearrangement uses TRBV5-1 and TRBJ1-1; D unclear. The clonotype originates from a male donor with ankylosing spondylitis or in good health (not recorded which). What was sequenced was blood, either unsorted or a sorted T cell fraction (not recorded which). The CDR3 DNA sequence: TGCGCCAGCAGTTTGATAGGCTTGAACACTGAAGCTTTCTTT. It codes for CASSLIGLNTEAFF.